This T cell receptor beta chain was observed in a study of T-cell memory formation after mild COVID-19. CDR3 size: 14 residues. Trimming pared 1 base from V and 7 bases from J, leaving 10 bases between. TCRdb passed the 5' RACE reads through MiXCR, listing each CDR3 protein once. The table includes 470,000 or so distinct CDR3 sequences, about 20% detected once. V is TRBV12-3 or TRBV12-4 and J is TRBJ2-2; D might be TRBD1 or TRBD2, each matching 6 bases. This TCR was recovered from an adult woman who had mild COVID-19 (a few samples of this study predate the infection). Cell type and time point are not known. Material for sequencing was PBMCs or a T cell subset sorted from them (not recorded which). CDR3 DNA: TGTGCCAGCAGTTTAGGGGGGGCCATCGGGGAGCTGTTTTTT. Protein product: CASSLGGAIGELFF.